This TCR beta chain was sequenced in a study of T cell clones after liver transplantation (dated by TCRdb to between 2018 and 2021). Context from the whole study: ITN030ST, the source of the samples, was a randomized trial that attempted immunosuppression withdrawal within 2 years of liver transplantation. To count as tolerant, a recipient had to stay completely off immunosuppression for at least one year without liver enzymes climbing beyond twice the upper limit of normal. As an antigen-independent comparator for donor-reactive sequences, third party-reactive TCRbeta sequences were also identified from pre-transplant MLRs. Blood samples were collected pre-transplant, then pre-randomization ahead of withdrawal, and finally post-randomization once withdrawal had either been completed or failed. Donor-reactive T cell clones were identified using TCRbeta sequencing after a pre-transplant mixed lymphocyte reaction and were then followed in post-transplant blood. The subjects received no induction therapy and were kept on standard immunosuppression until randomization at 12-24 months post-transplant. Of the eight recipients, a few were HCV-positive, while the remaining recipients had been transplanted for non-autoimmune, non-viral indications. The study cohort included 8 liver transplant recipients, of whom 3 were classified as tolerant and 5 as non-tolerant.

The cysteine opens and the phenylalanine closes a CDR3 of 15 amino acids. Only the CDR3 portion is preserved as DNA: 45 bases, with reading frame beginning at the first base. V and J are trimmed by 6 bases and 6 bases, and the gene matches miss 8 bases of the junction. The germline V gene specifies SNHLY as CDR1 and FYNNEI as CDR2. Worth noting for this clone: The antigen it recognizes is unknown. Base-call qualities are not available, and no considerably larger clone is one nucleotide away.

The study at large found these results: In a couple of subjects, low numbers of available donor cells limited the measurable donor-reactive repertoire. Once repertoire turnover was taken into account, donor-reactive detection showed a significant reduction for CD4 in 7 of 8 subjects and for CD8 in 8 of 8. Because no allograft tissue specimens were available, donor-reactive T cells may have migrated into the graft instead of being deleted. The conclusions were preliminary, being limited by small, heterogeneous patient numbers and by non-standardized post-transplant time points. Circulating donor-reactive CD4 TCRbeta sequences fell significantly post-transplant in most of the 8 subjects, irrespective of tolerance or HCV status. Donor-reactive sequences decreased more than third party-reactive sequences, which suggests partial antigen-specific deletion that was not related to withdrawal success.

Using immunoSEQ, frozen genomic DNA was subjected to high-throughput TCRbeta CDR3 sequencing, a process that included PCR amplification, mapping, bias correction and internal controls. In the original analysis: Productive rearrangements were retained, and unique TCRbeta sequences were defined by the CDR3 nucleotide sequence together with the V and J gene. A sequence counted as donor-reactive only if the sequence showed at least 5-fold expansion in CFSE-low cells compared with unstimulated pre-transplant cells and had a frequency of at least 0.01%. To ensure at least 90% detection power, minimum frequency thresholds were set for each subject based on that subject's lowest-template unstimulated sample. Repertoire turnover was measured by Jensen-Shannon divergence between the top 1000 TCRbeta sequences post- and pre-transplant. Changes in detection of donor-reactive sequences were assessed with two-sided Fisher's exact tests. The table was pulled from immuneACCESS by TCRdb, which kept in-frame rearrangements only. Such tables lose some clones; where checked, under half of the loss comes from unresolved V genes, and the rest has no known cause. The DNA gave D and trimming, while V, J and clone size come from that table. Across this sample there are some 59,000 clones, with under 85% seen only once. About a tenth of the sample lies in the top ten.

Thawed unstimulated PBMCs were stained for CD3, CD4 and CD8 and FACS-sorted into CD3+CD4+ and CD3+CD8+ populations. All 8 studied subjects were randomized to immunosuppression withdrawal. The Qiagen DNeasy Blood and Tissue Kit was used for genomic DNA isolation. The sequence joins TRBV2 to TRBJ2-2, with 9 bases aligning to TRBD1. The clonotype was recovered from a human patient who received a liver transplant. Because of the transplant, the T cells may be the graft donor's rather than the patient's own. The source material was CD4+ T cells from blood, sampled at the 22-month timepoint. DNA sequence: TGTGCCAGCAGACCCGGGACAGGGAGGGCCGGGGAGCTGTTTTTT. This encodes CASRPGTGRAGELFF.